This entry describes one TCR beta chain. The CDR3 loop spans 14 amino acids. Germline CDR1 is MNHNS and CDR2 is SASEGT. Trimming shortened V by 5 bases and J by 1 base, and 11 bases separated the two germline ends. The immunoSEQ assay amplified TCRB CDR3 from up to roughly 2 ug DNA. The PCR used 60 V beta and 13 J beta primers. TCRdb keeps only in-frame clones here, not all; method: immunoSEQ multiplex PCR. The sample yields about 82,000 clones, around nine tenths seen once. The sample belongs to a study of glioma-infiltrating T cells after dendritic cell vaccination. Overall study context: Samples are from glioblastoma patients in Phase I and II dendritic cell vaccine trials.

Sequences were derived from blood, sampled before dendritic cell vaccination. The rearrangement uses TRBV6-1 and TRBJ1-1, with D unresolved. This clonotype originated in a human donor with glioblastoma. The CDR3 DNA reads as TGTGCCAGCAGTTCTCCGAGTCGGAACACTGAAGCTTTCTTT. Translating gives CASSSPSRNTEAFF.